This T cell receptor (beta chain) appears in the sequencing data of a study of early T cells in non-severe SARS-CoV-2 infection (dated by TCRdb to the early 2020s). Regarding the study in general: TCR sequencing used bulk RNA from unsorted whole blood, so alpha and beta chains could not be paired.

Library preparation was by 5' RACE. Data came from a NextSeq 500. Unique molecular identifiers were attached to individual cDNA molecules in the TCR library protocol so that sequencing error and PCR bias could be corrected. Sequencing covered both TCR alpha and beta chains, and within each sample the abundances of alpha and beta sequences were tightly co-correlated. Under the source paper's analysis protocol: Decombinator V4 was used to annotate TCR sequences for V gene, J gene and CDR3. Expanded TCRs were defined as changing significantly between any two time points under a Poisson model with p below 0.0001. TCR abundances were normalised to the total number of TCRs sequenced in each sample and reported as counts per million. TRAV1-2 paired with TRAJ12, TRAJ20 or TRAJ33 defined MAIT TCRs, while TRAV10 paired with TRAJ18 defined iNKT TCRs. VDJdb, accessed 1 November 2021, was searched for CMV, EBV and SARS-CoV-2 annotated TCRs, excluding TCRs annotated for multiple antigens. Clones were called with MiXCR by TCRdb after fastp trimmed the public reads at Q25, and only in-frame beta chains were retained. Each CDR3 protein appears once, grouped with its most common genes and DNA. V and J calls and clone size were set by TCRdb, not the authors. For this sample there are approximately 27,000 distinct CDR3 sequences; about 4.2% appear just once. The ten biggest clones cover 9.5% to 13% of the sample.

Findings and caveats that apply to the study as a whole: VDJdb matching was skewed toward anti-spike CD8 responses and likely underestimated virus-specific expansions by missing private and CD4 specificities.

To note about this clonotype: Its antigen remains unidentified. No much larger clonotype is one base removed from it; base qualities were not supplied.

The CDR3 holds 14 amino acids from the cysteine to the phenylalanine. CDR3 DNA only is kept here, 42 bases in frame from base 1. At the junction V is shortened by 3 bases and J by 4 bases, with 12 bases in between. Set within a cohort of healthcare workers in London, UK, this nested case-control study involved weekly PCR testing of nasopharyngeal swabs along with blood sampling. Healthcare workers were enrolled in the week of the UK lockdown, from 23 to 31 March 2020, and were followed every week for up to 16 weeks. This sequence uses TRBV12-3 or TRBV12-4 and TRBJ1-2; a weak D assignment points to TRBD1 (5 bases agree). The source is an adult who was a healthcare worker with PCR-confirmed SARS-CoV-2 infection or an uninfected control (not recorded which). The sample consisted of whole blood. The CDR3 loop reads CASSFKRGIYGYTF. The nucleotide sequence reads TGTGCCAGCAGTTTTAAGCGGGGGATCTATGGCTACACCTTC.